Presented here are 14 T cell receptor beta chains from one specimen sequenced in a study of long-term antiretroviral therapy in people with HIV. Survey level was the resolution at which the v3.0 immunoSEQ assay ran. Sequenced by immunoSEQ multiplex PCR; TCRdb stores in-frame clones only, minus some. This table has 30,000 to 35,000 clones, approximately 83% appearing once. Sequences were derived from unsorted PBMCs, sampled 0.4 years before starting antiretroviral therapy. All receptors derive from a man in his late teens or twenties with HIV.

This chain links TRBV9 with TRBJ1-6, with D maybe TRBD1 (5 bases). The V and J ends lost 3 bases and 7 bases respectively, with 17 bases between them. The CDR3 extends over 16 amino acids. Germline lookup yields CDR1 SGDLS and CDR2 YYNGEE. The CDR3, as DNA: TGTGCCAGCAGCGCACTACAGTTGGGGGGAAATTCACCCCTCCACTTT. Its translation: CASSALQLGGNSPLHF.

The chain employs TRBV28 and TRBJ1-1; D is unresolved. Trimming cost V 6 bases and J 4 bases, with 15 bases left between them. This CDR3 is built from 14 residues. CDR1 MDHEN and CDR2 SYDVKM come from the germline V gene. CDR3 bases: TGTGCCAGCAGCCCCCCCGGGGAATCCACTGAAGCTTTCTTT. Residues: CASSPPGESTEAFF.

The chain links TRBV21-1 to TRBJ1-5; the DNA was not compared with TRBD1, the D call given in the table. TRBV21-1 constitutes a pseudogene. The CDR3 consists of 17 residues. CDR3 protein: CASSPRDRGTSNQPQHF. The CDR3 bases are TGTGCCAGCAGCCCTCGGGACAGGGGGACTAGCAATCAGCCCCAGCATTTT.

V and J are TRBV13 and TRBJ2-2, with TRBD2 matching 8 bases. Per the germline V gene, CDR1 is PRHDT and CDR2 is FYEKMQ (reference sequence). The junction had 12 bases not matched to a gene; V was cut back by 5 bases and J by 7 bases. This CDR3 is 16 amino acids long. The CDR3 is CASSTPAGVFNGELFF. The CDR3 nucleotides are TGTGCCAGCAGCACCCCAGCGGGAGTGTTTAACGGGGAGCTGTTTTTT.

This clone was observed once. The chain couples TRBV25-1 to TRBJ1-3; 8 positions match TRBD1. Losses at the gene ends were 4 bases for V and 2 bases for J; bases not matched to a gene: 4. The CDR3 spans 15 residues. Germline CDR1 reads MGHDK; CDR2 reads SYGVNS. This chain's CDR3 is CASSGQDRAGNTIYF. CDR3 in DNA: TGTGCCAGCAGTGGCCAGGACAGGGCTGGAAACACCATATATTTT.

The chain combines TRBV6-6 with TRBJ2-3; D not resolved. The CDR3 runs to 11 residues. Germline CDR1 and CDR2: MNHNY and SVGAGI (reference sequence). The V end lost 5 bases, the J end lost 6 bases, and 6 bases lay between the germline ends. This chain's CDR3 is CASSSRDTQYF. The CDR3 nucleotides read TGTGCCAGCAGTAGCCGGGATACGCAGTATTTT.

In its sample, this clone was seen once. The chain employs TRBV10-3 and TRBJ1-1; D gene uncertain. The germline CDR1 and CDR2 sequences are ENHRY and SYGVKD. V was pared by 0 bases and J by 1 base, with 6 bases between. This CDR3 region has 14 residues. The CDR3: CAISESKGNTEAFF. The DNA of the CDR3 is TGTGCCATCAGTGAGTCGAAGGGGAACACTGAAGCTTTCTTT.

The rearrangement uses TRBV9 and TRBJ2-1; 9 bases fit TRBD1. CDR3 length equals 16 residues. Looked up from germline, CDR1 is SGDLS and CDR2 is YYNGEE. V was pared by 0 bases and J by 7 bases, with 8 bases of the junction left unmatched. The CDR3 loop is CASSVGGTGYRNEQFF. DNA of the CDR3: TGTGCCAGCAGCGTAGGCGGGACAGGGTACCGTAATGAGCAGTTCTTC. Combining the CDR3 with reference TRBV9 and TRBJ2-1 gives the whole variable domain DSGVTQTPKHLITATGQRVTLRCSPRSGDLSVYWYQQSLDQGLQFLIQYYNGEERAKGNILERFSAQQFPDLHSELNLSSLELGDSALYFCASSVGGTGYRNEQFFGPGTRLTVL.

This chain connects TRBV7-3 to TRBJ2-1; 9 bases are shared with TRBD1. The CDR3 has 13 residues. CDR1 and CDR2 (germline): SGHTA, FQGTGA. V lost 5 bases to trimming and J lost 10 bases; unmatched junction nucleotides: 6. The CDR3 DNA reads as TGTGCCAGCAGCCCGGACGGACAGGGGGAGCAGTTCTTC. This encodes CASSPDGQGEQFF. The complete variable domain, with remaining parts taken from reference TRBV7-3 and TRBJ2-1, reads GAGVSQTPSNKVTEKGKYVELRCDPISGHTALYWYRQSLGQGPEFLIYFQGTGAADDSGLPNDRFFAVRPEGSVSTLKIQRTERGDSAVYLCASSPDGQGEQFFGPGTRLTVL.

This chain's CDR3 is CASSDGTGEGYTF. As DNA, the CDR3 is TGTGCCAGCAGTGACGGGACAGGGGAAGGCTACACCTTC. The V call is TRBV6-1, the J call TRBJ1-2; TRBD1 matches at 10 bases. The V and J ends lost 3 bases and 8 bases, in that order; junction bases with no gene match: 3. Per germline, CDR1 MNHNS and CDR2 SASEGT. This CDR3 comprises 13 residues.

The chain employs TRBV9 and TRBJ1-1; 7 nucleotides agree with TRBD1. Germline-derived CDR1 and CDR2 are SGDLS and YYNGEE. With 4 bases clipped from V and 4 bases from J, the junction kept 10 bases outside the gene matches. The CDR3 is 15 residues long. Written as DNA, the CDR3 is TGTGCCAGCAGCCCAGGGGGGGCAGGTGGCACTGAAGCTTTCTTT. Its protein is CASSPGGAGGTEAFF.

This clone was seen more than once but under ten times. The chain uses TRBV28 and TRBJ1-5; the D gene is possibly TRBD1 (5 bases). There are 15 residues in the CDR3. Germline CDR1 is MDHEN and CDR2 is SYDVKM. Deletions cut 3 bases from V and 1 base from J, with 10 bases between. The chain's CDR3 is CASSFAGASNQPQHF. DNA for the CDR3: TGTGCCAGCAGTTTTGCCGGGGCGAGCAATCAGCCCCAGCATTTT.

The chain has TRBV6-1 and TRBJ2-7; a weak D match, TRBD2 (6 bases). This CDR3 region has 13 residues. V was trimmed by 6 bases and J by 6 bases, leaving 15 bases between them. Germline CDR1 is MNHNS and CDR2 is SASEGT. The CDR3 DNA sequence: TGTGCCAGCAGGGGTCGCGGGGCGGCCGAGCAGTACTTC. Translation: CASRGRGAAEQYF.

The V gene is TRBV29-1, the J gene TRBJ2-3; 8 bases fit TRBD1. The CDR3 contains 14 residues. V lost 5 bases to trimming and J lost 0 bases; unmatched junction nucleotides: 4. Germline lookup yields CDR1 SQVTM and CDR2 ANQGSEA. The CDR3 DNA reads TGCAGCGTTTCCGGGACAGGTAGCACAGATACGCAGTATTTT. Protein sequence: CSVSGTGSTDTQYF.